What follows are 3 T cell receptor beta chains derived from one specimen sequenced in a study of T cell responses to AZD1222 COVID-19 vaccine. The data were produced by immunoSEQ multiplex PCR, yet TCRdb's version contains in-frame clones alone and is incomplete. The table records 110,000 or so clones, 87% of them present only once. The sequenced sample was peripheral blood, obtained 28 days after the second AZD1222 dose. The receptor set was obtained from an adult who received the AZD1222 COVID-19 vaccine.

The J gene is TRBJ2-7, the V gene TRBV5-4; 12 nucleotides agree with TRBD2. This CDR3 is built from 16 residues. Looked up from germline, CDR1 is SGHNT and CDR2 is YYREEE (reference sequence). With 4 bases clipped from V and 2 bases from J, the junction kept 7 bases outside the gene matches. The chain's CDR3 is CASSLMTSGGTYEQYF. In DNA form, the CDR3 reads TGTGCCAGCAGCCTCATGACTAGCGGGGGCACCTACGAGCAGTACTTC. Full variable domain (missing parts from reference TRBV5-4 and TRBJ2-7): ETGVTQSPTHLIKTRGQQVTLRCSSQSGHNTVSWYQQALGQGPQFIFQYYREEENGRGNFPPRFSGLQFPNYSSELNVNALELDDSALYLCASSLMTSGGTYEQYFGPGTRLTVT.

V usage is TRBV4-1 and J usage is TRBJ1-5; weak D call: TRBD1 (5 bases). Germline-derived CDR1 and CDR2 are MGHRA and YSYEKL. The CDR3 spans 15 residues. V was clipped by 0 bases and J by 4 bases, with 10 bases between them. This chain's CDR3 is CASSQDLGGNQPQHF. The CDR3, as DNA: TGCGCCAGCAGCCAAGATTTGGGGGGTAATCAGCCCCAGCATTTT.

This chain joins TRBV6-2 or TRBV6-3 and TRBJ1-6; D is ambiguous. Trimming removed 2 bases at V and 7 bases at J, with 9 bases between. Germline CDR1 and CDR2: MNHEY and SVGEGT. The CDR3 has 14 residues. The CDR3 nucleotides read TGTGCCAGCAGTTACGGGAGTCCAAATTCACCCCTCCACTTT. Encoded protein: CASSYGSPNSPLHF.